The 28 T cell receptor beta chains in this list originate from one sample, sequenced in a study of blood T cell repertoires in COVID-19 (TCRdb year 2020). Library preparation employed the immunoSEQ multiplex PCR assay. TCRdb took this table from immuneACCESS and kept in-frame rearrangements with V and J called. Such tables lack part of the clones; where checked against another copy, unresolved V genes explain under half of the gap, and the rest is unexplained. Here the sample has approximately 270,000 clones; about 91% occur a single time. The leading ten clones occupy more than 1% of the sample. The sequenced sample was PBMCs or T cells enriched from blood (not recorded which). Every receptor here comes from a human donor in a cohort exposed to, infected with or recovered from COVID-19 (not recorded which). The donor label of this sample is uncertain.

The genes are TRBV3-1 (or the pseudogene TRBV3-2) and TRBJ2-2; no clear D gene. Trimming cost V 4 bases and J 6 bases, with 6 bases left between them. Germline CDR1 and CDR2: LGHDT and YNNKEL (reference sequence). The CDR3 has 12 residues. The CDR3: CASSPPSGELFF. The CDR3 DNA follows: TGTGCCAGCAGCCCCCCCTCCGGGGAGCTGTTTTTT.

The CDR3: CASSYPLAGGTDTQYF. The CDR3 DNA follows: TGTGCCAGCAGCTATCCACTAGCGGGGGGGACAGATACGCAGTATTTT. The chain recombines TRBV7-9 with TRBJ2-3, with 13 nucleotides matching TRBD2. Germline V gene data show CDR1 as SEHNR and CDR2 as FQNEAQ (reference sequence). The CDR3 is made up of 16 amino acids. Trimming cost V 4 bases and J 3 bases; bases outside gene matches: 4.

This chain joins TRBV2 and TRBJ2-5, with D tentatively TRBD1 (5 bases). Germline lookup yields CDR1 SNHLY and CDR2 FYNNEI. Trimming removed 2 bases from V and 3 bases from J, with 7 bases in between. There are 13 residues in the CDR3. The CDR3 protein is CASSEPREETQYF. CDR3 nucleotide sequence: TGTGCCAGCAGTGAACCCAGGGAAGAGACCCAGTACTTC.

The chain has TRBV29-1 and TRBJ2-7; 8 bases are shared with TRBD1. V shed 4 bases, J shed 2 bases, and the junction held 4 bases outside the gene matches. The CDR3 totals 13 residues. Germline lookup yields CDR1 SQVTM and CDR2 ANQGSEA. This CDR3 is CSVAGQVPYEQYF. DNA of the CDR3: TGCAGCGTTGCGGGACAGGTCCCCTACGAGCAGTACTTC.

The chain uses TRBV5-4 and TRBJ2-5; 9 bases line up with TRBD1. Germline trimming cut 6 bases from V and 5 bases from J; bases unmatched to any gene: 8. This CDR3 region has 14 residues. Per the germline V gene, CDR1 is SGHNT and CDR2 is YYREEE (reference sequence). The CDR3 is CASNKQGAVETQYF. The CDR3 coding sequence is TGTGCCAGCAACAAACAGGGGGCCGTGGAGACCCAGTACTTC.

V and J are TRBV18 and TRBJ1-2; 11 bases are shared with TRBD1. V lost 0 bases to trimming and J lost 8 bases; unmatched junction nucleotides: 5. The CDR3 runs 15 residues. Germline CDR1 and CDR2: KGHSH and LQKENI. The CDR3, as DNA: TGTGCCAGCTCACCACCAGGACAGGGGGCCCACGGCTACACCTTC. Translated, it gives CASSPPGQGAHGYTF.

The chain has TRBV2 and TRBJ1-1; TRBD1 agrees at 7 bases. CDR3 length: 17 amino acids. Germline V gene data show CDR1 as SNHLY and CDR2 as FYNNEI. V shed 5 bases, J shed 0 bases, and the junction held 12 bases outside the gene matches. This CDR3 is CASSLAATGPMNTEAFF. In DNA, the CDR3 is TGTGCCAGCAGTCTCGCGGCGACAGGGCCCATGAACACTGAAGCTTTCTTT.

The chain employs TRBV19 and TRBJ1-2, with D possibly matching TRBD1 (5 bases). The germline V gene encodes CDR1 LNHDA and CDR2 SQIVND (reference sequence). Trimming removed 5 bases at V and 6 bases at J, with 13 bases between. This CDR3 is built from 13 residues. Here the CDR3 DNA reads TGTGCCAGTAGTCCCCCGGACAACGATGGCTACACCTTC. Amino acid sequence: CASSPPDNDGYTF.

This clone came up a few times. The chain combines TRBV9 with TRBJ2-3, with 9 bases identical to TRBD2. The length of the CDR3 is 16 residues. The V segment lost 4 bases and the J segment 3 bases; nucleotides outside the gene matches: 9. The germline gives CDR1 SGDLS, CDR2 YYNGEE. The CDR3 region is CASSLRGAGGTDTQYF. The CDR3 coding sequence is TGTGCCAGCAGCCTCCGGGGAGCGGGGGGAACAGATACGCAGTATTTT.

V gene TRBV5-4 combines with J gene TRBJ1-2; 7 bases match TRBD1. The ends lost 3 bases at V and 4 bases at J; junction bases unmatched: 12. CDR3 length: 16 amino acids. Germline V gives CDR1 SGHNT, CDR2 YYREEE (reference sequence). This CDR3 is CASSSGTASHLYGYTF. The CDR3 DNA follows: TGTGCCAGCAGCTCCGGGACAGCTTCCCACCTCTATGGCTACACCTTC.

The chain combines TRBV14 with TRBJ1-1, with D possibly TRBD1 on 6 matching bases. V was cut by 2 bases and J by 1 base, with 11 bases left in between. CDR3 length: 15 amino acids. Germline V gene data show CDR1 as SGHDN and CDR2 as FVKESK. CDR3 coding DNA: TGTGCCAGCAGCCAAAAATTACAGGGGAACACTGAAGCTTTCTTT. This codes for CASSQKLQGNTEAFF.

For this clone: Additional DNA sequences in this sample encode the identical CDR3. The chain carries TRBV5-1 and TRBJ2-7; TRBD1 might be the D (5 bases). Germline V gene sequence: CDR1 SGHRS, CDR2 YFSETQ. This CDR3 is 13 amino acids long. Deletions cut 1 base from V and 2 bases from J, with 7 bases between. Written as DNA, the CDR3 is TGCGCCAGCAGCTTGCAGGGTACCTACGAGCAGTACTTC. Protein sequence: CASSLQGTYEQYF.

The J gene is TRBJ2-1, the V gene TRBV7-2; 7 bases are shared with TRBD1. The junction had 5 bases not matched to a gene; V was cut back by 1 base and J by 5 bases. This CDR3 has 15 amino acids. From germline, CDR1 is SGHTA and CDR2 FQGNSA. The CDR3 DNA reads TGTGCCAGCAGCTTAGTAGGGGGCCCAAACAATGAGCAGTTCTTC. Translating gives CASSLVGGPNNEQFF.

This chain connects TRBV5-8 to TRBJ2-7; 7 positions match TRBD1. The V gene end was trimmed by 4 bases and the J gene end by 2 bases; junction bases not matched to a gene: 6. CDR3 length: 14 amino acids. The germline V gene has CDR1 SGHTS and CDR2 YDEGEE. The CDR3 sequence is CASSHTGETYEQYF. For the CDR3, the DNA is TGTGCCAGCAGCCATACAGGGGAGACCTACGAGCAGTACTTC.

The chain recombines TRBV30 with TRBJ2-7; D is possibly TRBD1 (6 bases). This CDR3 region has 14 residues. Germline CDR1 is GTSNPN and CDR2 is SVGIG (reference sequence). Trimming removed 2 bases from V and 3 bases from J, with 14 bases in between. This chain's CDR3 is CAWSKRGSIYEQYF. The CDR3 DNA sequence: TGTGCCTGGAGTAAGAGGGGGTCAATCTACGAGCAGTACTTC.

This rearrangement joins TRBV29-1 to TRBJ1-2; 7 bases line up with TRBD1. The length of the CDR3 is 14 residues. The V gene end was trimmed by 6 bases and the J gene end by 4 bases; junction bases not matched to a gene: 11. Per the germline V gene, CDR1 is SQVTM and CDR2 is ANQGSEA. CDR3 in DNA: TGCAGCGTCCAGACCCGGGACAGAATCTATGGCTACACCTTC. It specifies CSVQTRDRIYGYTF.

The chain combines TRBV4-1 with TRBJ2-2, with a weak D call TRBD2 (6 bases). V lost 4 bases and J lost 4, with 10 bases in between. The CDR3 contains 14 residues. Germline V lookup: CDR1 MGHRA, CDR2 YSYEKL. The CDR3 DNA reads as TGCGCCAGCAGCCGCGGGGTGCTCACCGGGGAGCTGTTTTTT. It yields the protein CASSRGVLTGELFF.

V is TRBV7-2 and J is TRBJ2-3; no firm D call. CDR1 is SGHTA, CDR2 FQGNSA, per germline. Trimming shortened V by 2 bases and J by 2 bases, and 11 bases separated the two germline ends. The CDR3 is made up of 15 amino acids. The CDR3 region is CASSLMLGNTDTQYF. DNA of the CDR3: TGTGCCAGCAGCTTAATGCTAGGTAACACAGATACGCAGTATTTT.

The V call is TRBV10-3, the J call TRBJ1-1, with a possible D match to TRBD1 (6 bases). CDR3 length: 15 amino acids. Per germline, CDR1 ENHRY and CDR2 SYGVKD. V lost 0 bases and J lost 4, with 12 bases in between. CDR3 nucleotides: TGTGCCATCAGTGAGTCGGGCAGGGGAGTCACTGAAGCTTTCTTT. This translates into CAISESGRGVTEAFF.

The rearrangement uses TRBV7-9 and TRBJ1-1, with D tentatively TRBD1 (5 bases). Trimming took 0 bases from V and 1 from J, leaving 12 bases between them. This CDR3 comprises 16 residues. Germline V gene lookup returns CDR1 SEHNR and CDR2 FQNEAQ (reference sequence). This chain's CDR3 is CASSLARRGGNTEAFF. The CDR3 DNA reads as TGTGCCAGCAGCTTAGCGCGTAGGGGAGGGAACACTGAAGCTTTCTTT.

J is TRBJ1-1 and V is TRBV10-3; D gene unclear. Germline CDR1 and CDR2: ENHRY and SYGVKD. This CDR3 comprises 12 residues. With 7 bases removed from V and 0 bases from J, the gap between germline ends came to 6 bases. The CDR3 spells CAINDLNTEAFF. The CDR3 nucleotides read TGTGCCATCAACGACTTGAACACTGAAGCTTTCTTT.

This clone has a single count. CDR3: CASSLTSQGSNTEAFF. The CDR3 coding sequence is TGCGCCAGCAGCTTAACGTCACAGGGTAGTAACACTGAAGCTTTCTTT. The chain has TRBV5-1 and TRBJ1-1; a weak D match, TRBD1 (6 bases). The CDR3 has 16 amino acids. Trimming took 2 bases from V and 2 from J, leaving 16 bases between them. Germline V lookup: CDR1 SGHRS, CDR2 YFSETQ.

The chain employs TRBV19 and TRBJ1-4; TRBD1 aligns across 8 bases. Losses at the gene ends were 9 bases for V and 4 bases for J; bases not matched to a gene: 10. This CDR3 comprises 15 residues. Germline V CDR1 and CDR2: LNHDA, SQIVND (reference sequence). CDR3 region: CASLRSTGVNEKLFF. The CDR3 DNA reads TGTGCCAGCCTGAGATCGACAGGGGTTAATGAAAAACTGTTTTTT. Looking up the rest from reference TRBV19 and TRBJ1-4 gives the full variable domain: DGGITQSPKYLFRKEGQNVTLSCEQNLNHDAMYWYRQDPGQGLRLIYYSQIVNDFQKGDIAEGYSVSREKKESFPLTVTSAQKNPTAFYLCASLRSTGVNEKLFFGSGTQLSVL.

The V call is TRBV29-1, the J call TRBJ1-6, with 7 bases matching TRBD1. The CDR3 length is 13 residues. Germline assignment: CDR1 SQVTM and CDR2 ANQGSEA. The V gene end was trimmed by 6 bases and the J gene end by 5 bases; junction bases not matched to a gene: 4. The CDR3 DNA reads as TGCAGCGTGGGACAGTCCGATAATTCACCCCTCCACTTT. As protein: CSVGQSDNSPLHF.

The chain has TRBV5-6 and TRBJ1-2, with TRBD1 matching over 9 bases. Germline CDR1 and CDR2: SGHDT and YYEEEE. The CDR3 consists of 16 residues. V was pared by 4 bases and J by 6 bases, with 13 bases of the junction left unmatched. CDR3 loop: CASSPSGDRDPNGYTF. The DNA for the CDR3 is TGTGCCAGCAGCCCCTCCGGGGACAGGGATCCGAATGGCTACACCTTC.

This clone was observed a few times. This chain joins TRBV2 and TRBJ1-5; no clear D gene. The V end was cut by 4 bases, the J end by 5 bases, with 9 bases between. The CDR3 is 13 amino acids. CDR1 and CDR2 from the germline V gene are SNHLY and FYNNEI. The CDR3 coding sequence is TGTGCCAGCAGTGTTTACAGAGATCAGCCCCAGCATTTT. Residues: CASSVYRDQPQHF.

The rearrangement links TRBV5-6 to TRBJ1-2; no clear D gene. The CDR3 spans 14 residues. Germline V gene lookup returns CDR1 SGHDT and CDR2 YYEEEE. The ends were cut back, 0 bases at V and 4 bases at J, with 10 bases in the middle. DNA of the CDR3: TGTGCCAGCAGCTTGGACCTGTCTACCTATGGCTACACCTTC. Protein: CASSLDLSTYGYTF.

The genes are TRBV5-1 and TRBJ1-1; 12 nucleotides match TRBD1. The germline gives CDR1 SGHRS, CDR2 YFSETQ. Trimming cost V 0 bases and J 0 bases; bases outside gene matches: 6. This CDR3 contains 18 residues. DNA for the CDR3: TGCGCCAGCAGCTTGGATGAGGGACAGGGGGCAATGAACACTGAAGCTTTCTTT. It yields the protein CASSLDEGQGAMNTEAFF. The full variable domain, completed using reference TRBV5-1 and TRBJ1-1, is KAGVTQTPRYLIKTRGQQVTLSCSPISGHRSVSWYQQTPGQGLQFLFEYFSETQRNKGNFPGRFSGRQFSNSRSEMNVSTLELGDSALYLCASSLDEGQGAMNTEAFFGQGTRLTVV.